The count of the clone carrying this T cell receptor beta chain is one. These data are taken from a study of T cells in tumors after PD-1 blockade. TCRdb keeps only in-frame clones here, not all; method: immunoSEQ multiplex PCR. The table includes approximately 60,000 clones, 80% detected once. In germline, CDR1 is SGHNT, CDR2 YENEEA. The ends lost 1 base at V and 11 bases at J; junction bases unmatched: 16. The CDR3 has 17 amino acids. The sample here was PBMCs, taken before anti-PD-1 treatment. The TCR sequence derives from a human donor with basal cell carcinoma. The rearrangement uses TRBV11-3 and TRBJ1-1; 10 nucleotides line up with TRBD1. The chain's CDR3 is CASSLARGTGVLGVAFF. CDR3 bases: TGTGCCAGCAGCTTAGCCCGCGGGACAGGGGTTCTCGGAGTCGCTTTCTTT.